Listed below are T cell receptor beta chains from one sample, sequenced in a study of shared clonotypes between healthy human individuals. Libraries were prepared by immunoSEQ multiplex PCR; TCRdb keeps only in-frame clonotypes and omits some of them. The sample yields 2,100,000 or so clones, 90% to 96% seen once. Source material: naive CD4+ T cells sorted from blood. These receptors were taken from a man between 18 and 29 years old in good health. Each CDR3 is given with its conserved first and last residue. The order of the fields is J gene, D gene, V gene, clone size, CDR3 protein, CDR3 DNA. D genes are given only for firm matches. A row's size may be missing; if present it is once, few, many or a size class.

TRBJ2-7	.	TRBV18	.	CASSPSTVGSYEQYF	TGTGCCAGCTCACCGAGTACGGTGGGCTCCTACGAGCAGTACTTC
TRBJ1-5	TRBD1	TRBV5-6	.	CASSRTGEVRQPQHF	TGTGCCAGCAGCAGGACAGGGGAGGTGAGGCAGCCCCAGCATTTT
TRBJ2-7	.	TRBV9	.	CASSGGSYEQYF	TGTGCCAGCAGCGGGGGAAGCTACGAGCAGTACTTC
TRBJ1-6	TRBD1	TRBV27	once	CASSQTRDRPFSSYNSPLHF	TGTGCCAGCAGTCAAACCCGGGACAGGCCCTTTAGCTCCTATAATTCACCCCTCCACTTT
TRBJ1-5	.	TRBV10-3	.	CAISDRGTDNQPQHF	TGTGCCATCAGTGATAGGGGGACGGATAATCAGCCCCAGCATTTT
TRBJ2-1	TRBD2	TRBV7-2	.	CASRLAGASYNEQFF	TGTGCCAGCAGACTAGCGGGAGCATCCTACAATGAGCAGTTCTTC
TRBJ2-3	.	TRBV19	.	CASSIRALIDTQYF	TGTGCCAGTAGTATTAGGGCCCTTATAGATACGCAGTATTTT
TRBJ2-3	.	TRBV28	.	CASSTDTRYF	TGTGCCAGCAGCACAGATACGCGGTATTTT
TRBJ1-1	.	TRBV6-1	.	CASSRVTTEAFF	TGTGCCAGCAGTCGGGTAACCACTGAAGCTTTCTTT
TRBJ1-3	.	TRBV5-6	.	CASSRRDSYLSGNTIYF	TGTGCCAGCAGCCGCCGGGACTCCTACCTCTCTGGAAACACCATATATTTT
TRBJ2-7	TRBD2	TRBV6-1	.	CASSDFAGAIYEQYF	TGTGCCAGCAGCGACTTTGCGGGAGCTATATACGAGCAGTACTTC
TRBJ2-3	.	TRBV6-1	.	CASSALESGRDTQYF	TGTGCCAGCAGTGCCTTGGAGAGCGGTAGGGATACGCAGTATTTT
TRBJ2-7	TRBD1	TRBV4-1	.	CASSGQGRLEQYF	TGCGCCAGCAGTGGACAGGGTCGGTTGGAGCAGTACTTC
TRBJ1-5	TRBD1	TRBV28	.	CASSTGTVSNQPQHF	TGTGCCAGCAGTACCGGGACAGTTAGCAATCAGCCCCAGCATTTT